These T cell receptor beta chains were read from a single sample in a study of cytomegalovirus exposure and HLA in healthy donors. The assay was immunoSEQ multiplex PCR, and TCRdb's table has in-frame clones only and misses some. Of 100,000 or so clones listed, over 70% are singletons. The sample consisted of PBMCs. These receptors all stem from a man aged 45-65 years in good health and CMV-seronegative. The conserved cysteine and the conserved F or W are not part of the CDR3 here.

>TRBV9
ASSVQTGLRGYT
>TRBV27
ASSSRDRGIYEQY
>TRBV30
AWSVSSSGETQY
>TRBV7-8
ASSLTRDYRRDSQY
>TRBV5-1
ASSLESRGLRTEAF
>TRBV18
ASSLQGSEAF
>TRBV9
ASSDGPPGTQKLF
>TRBV5-6
ASSSRGSRYEQY
>TRBV7-2
ASSLGSGGSSYNEQF
>TRBV4-1
ASSQSGQKPNQPQH
>TRBV27
ASSLTLDSMNTEAF
>TRBV28
ASSVIGRGQPQH
>TRBV27
ASSQGQGVETQY
>TRBV19
ASSTTVGLTGELF
>TRBV18
ASSPTGGANTGELF
>TRBV7-9
ASSLDSGRGEQY
>TRBV7-3
ASSADLAGRYNEQF
>TRBV13
ASSLAGLNTEAF
>TRBV5-5
ASSATDRGRTEAF
>TRBV5-5
ASSFRDRGEFGELF
>TRBV9
ASSAQGAVEPQH
>TRBV28
ASIPGGANQPQH
>TRBV9
ASSSGQTHGELF
>TRBV30
AWKRRGQETQY
>TRBV11-2
ASSDLGVEAF
>TRBV5-1
ASSTQGAEYEQY
>TRBV7-8
ASSSGLAGVYNEQF
>TRBV7-9
ASSADRVLTNEQY
>TRBV10-3
AIRGTGPTMNTEAF
>TRBV6-1
ASSEGRGRQPQH
>TRBV6-5
ASRASAFYEQY
>TRBV30
AWSSQLAGVNEQF
>TRBV28
ASIGSNYGYT
>TRBV6-5
ASSSNRDRGHNEQF
>TRBV13
ASSPGVSRNTEAF
>TRBV7-6
ASSLPSQETQY
>TRBV28
ATVDRTRNYEQY
>TRBV5-4
ASSQETQGPYEQY
>TRBV7-8
ASSFGSPVGELF
>TRBV28
ASSPFPSYNEQF
>TRBV7-9
ASSRGHRTEAF
>TRBV5-4
ASSLGLSRQETQY
>TRBV28
ASTRTVYEQY
>TRBV7-2
ASSFSGASYNEQF
>TRBV7-9
ASSFRDTQY
>TRBV21-1
ARTLAGPSYEQY
>TRBV9
ASSINPEKGAEAF
>TRBV7-3
ASSSAGGVNTEAF
>TRBV4-2
ASSQVGGGNTIY